This is a list of T cell receptor beta chains from one sample in a study of OX40 agonist ivuxolimab in advanced cancers. Repertoires were generated with immunoSEQ multiplex PCR, while TCRdb's copy carries only in-frame clones and drops some. Of about 90,000 clones in the sample, approximately 91% were seen once. Sequenced material: CD4+ or CD8+ T cells sorted from blood, taken in a trial of the OX40 agonist ivuxolimab. The receptors originated from an adult with an advanced solid tumor such as melanoma, head and neck, liver or kidney cancer. The CDR3 runs from the conserved cysteine through the conserved F or W. The D gene is left open where the match is weak. Size is omitted from some rows. Given values are once, few, many or a class for expanded clones.

TGTGCCAGCAGCTTAACCGGACAGCGCACAGATACGCAGTATTTT	CASSLTGQRTDTQYF	.	TRBV7-3	TRBJ2-3	.
TGTGCCAGCAGTTTAAAGGGACTAGTAAATGAGCAGTTCTTC	CASSLKGLVNEQFF	TRBD2	TRBV27	TRBJ2-1	.
TGTGCCAGCAGCTCGGGGACTTATCGCTCCTACAATGAGCAGTTCTTC	CASSSGTYRSYNEQFF	.	TRBV7-9	TRBJ2-1	.
TGTGCCAGCAGCCTCCGACAGGGTGGCAATCAGCCCCAGCATTTT	CASSLRQGGNQPQHF	TRBD1	TRBV11-2	TRBJ1-5	.
TGTGCCAGCTCACCCTCCCGGACAGGGTATGGCTACACCTTC	CASSPSRTGYGYTF	TRBD1	TRBV18	TRBJ1-2	.
TGTGCCAGTAGTAGTTTTGCGGGGCCTAATGAAAAACTGTTTTTT	CASSSFAGPNEKLFF	.	TRBV19	TRBJ1-4	.
TGTGCCAGCAGCTTATGGGCGGGAGACGTCCAAGAGACCCAGTACTTC	CASSLWAGDVQETQYF	TRBD2	TRBV13	TRBJ2-5	.
TGTGCCAGTAGTACCCCGGGACTAGCAACCTACGAGCAGTACTTC	CASSTPGLATYEQYF	TRBD2	TRBV19	TRBJ2-7	.
TGTGCCAGCAGAGCACACAAGGGGGGCCAAGAGACCCAGTACTTC	CASRAHKGGQETQYF	.	TRBV27	TRBJ2-5	.
TGTGCCAGCAGCTTTGGGGGGGGCTCCTACGAGCAGTACTTC	CASSFGGGSYEQYF	TRBD2	TRBV7-2	TRBJ2-7	.
TGTGCCATCAGTGAACGGGAGGGCAGGGATGGCTACACCTTC	CAISEREGRDGYTF	.	TRBV10-3	TRBJ1-2	.
TGTGCCAGTAGTATATCGGGACAGGGGGCGTCCGTTGTTGGCTACACCTTC	CASSISGQGASVVGYTF	TRBD1	TRBV19	TRBJ1-2	.
TGTACCAGCAGCGTAGGGCACGGGAGTGTGGAGACCCAGTACTTC	CTSSVGHGSVETQYF	.	TRBV9	TRBJ2-5	.
TGTGCCAGCAGTTACGGGACTAGCGGGACGGACTTC	CASSYGTSGTDF	TRBD2	TRBV6-5	TRBJ2-7	.
TGTGCCAGCAGTCTCCGACAGGGTGTTCCCAATGAGCAGTTCTTC	CASSLRQGVPNEQFF	TRBD1	TRBV27	TRBJ2-1	.
TGTGCCAGCAGTTTATCTGGATCTCAGCCCCAGCATTTT	CASSLSGSQPQHF	.	TRBV27	TRBJ1-5	.
TGTGCCAGTAGTCGTATACTAGCGGGAGGGCGGGGCTCCTACAATGAGCAGTTCTTC	CASSRILAGGRGSYNEQFF	TRBD2	TRBV19	TRBJ2-1	.
TGTGCCAGCAGCTTTTCGGGAGGTATCACAGATACGCAGTATTTT	CASSFSGGITDTQYF	TRBD2	TRBV7-3	TRBJ2-3	.
TGTGCCAGCAGTGCGGAGAAATATAGCAATCAGCCCCAGCATTTT	CASSAEKYSNQPQHF	.	TRBV6-1	TRBJ1-5	once
TGTGCCAGCAGCTTGGCGGGAACGACCGGGGAGCTGTTTTTT	CASSLAGTTGELFF	.	TRBV5-4	TRBJ2-2	.
TGTGCCACCAGCGGGAGACAGGGGGCAATTCGGTCCTACGAGCAGTACTTC	CATSGRQGAIRSYEQYF	TRBD1	TRBV15	TRBJ2-7	once
TGTGCCATCACGGGGTCCCCCGGGGAGCTGTTTTTT	CAITGSPGELFF	.	TRBV10-3	TRBJ2-2	few
TGTGCCAGCAGCTTGGGGACAGGGCCGACCTACGAGCAGTACTTC	CASSLGTGPTYEQYF	TRBD1	TRBV11-3	TRBJ2-7	.
TGCGCCAGCAGCTTGGACGGGGGGCGTGGGCAGCCCCAGCATTTT	CASSLDGGRGQPQHF	.	TRBV5-1	TRBJ1-5	.
TGTGCCAGTAGTATCGGAGCAGACTACGAGCAGTACTTC	CASSIGADYEQYF	.	TRBV19	TRBJ2-7	.
TGTGCCAGCAGCTTAATGGGGGGCGCCGGCGGGGAGCTGTTTTTT	CASSLMGGAGGELFF	.	TRBV7-2	TRBJ2-2	.
TGTGCCTCCCCAACAGGGGGCACCTACTATGGCTACACCTTC	CASPTGGTYYGYTF	TRBD1	TRBV30	TRBJ1-2	.
TGTGCCAGCATCAGTGAGGGGAGGATCTCCTACAATGAGCAGTTCTTC	CASISEGRISYNEQFF	.	TRBV2	TRBJ2-1	.
TGTGCCAGCTCACCGCATACGGACCCCATTTACGAGCAGTACTTC	CASSPHTDPIYEQYF	.	TRBV18	TRBJ2-7	.
TGTGCCAGCAGCCCCCCGGGACAGGGTTTCTACGAGCAGTACTTC	CASSPPGQGFYEQYF	TRBD1	TRBV9	TRBJ2-7	.
TGTGCCAGCAGTTTAGGACAGAAAGAGACCCAGTACTTC	CASSLGQKETQYF	.	TRBV28	TRBJ2-5	.
TGCGCCAGCAGCTTGGGACTAGCGGGAGGGGATGAGCAGTTCTTC	CASSLGLAGGDEQFF	TRBD2	TRBV5-1	TRBJ2-1	.
TGTGCCAGCAGTGACTCGCCAAGTAGCGGGAGGGCCTGGGAGCAGTACTTC	CASSDSPSSGRAWEQYF	TRBD2	TRBV2	TRBJ2-7	.
TGTGCCAGAAGCTCTAGCGGACTCTCGCACATTCAGTACTTC	CARSSSGLSHIQYF	TRBD2	TRBV5-3	TRBJ2-4	few
TGTGCCAGCAGAAGCGGGAGGGGCTCCTACAATGAGCAGTTCTTC	CASRSGRGSYNEQFF	TRBD2	TRBV2	TRBJ2-1	.
TGTGCCAGCAGCCAAGCGGGAGTCCTCGGGGGGGGTACGCAGTATTTT	CASSQAGVLGGGTQYF	TRBD2	TRBV14	TRBJ2-3	once
TGTGCCAGCAGTCACGATGGCACAGATACGCAGTATTTT	CASSHDGTDTQYF	.	TRBV27	TRBJ2-3	.
TGCGCCAGCAGCCAAGAAGAAGGATTGGGAAAACTGTTTTTT	CASSQEEGLGKLFF	.	TRBV4-3	TRBJ1-4	.
TGTGCCAGTAGTATTCAGGGGGTAGAGACCCAGTACTTC	CASSIQGVETQYF	TRBD1	TRBV19	TRBJ2-5	once
TGTGCCAGTAGTCCCGCGAGACAGGGTCCTGAAGCTTTCTTT	CASSPARQGPEAFF	TRBD1	TRBV19	TRBJ1-1	.
TGTGCCACCAGCAGAGATGTGGGTGGGAACACAGATACGCAGTATTTT	CATSRDVGGNTDTQYF	.	TRBV15	TRBJ2-3	.
TGCAGCGTTCCGGAGGACGTCGGGTACCGCAATGAGCAGTTCTTC	CSVPEDVGYRNEQFF	.	TRBV29-1	TRBJ2-1	.
TGTGCCAGCAGTTTTAGAATACAGTGGGAGTCTGGGGCCAACGTCCTGACTTTC	CASSFRIQWESGANVLTF	.	TRBV27	TRBJ2-6	.
TGTGCCACCAGCGACTCTAGCGGGAGATTCTCCGGGGAGCTGTTTTTT	CATSDSSGRFSGELFF	TRBD2	TRBV15	TRBJ2-2	.
TGTGCCAGCAGCTTTAGCGCCGCGACCTACGAGCAGTACTTC	CASSFSAATYEQYF	.	TRBV7-2	TRBJ2-7	.
TGTGCCAGTAGCCAGATGGCGTATAGCAATCAGCCCCAGCATTTT	CASSQMAYSNQPQHF	.	TRBV19	TRBJ1-5	.
TGTGCCAGCTCAGAGACAGGGGACGCGCCCGGGGCCAACGTCCTGACTTTC	CASSETGDAPGANVLTF	TRBD1	TRBV18	TRBJ2-6	.
TGTGCCAGCAGCCCCTCGGGAGTGCGCGAGCAGTACTTC	CASSPSGVREQYF	.	TRBV7-2	TRBJ2-7	once
TGTGCCAGTAGTCGCCTGGTCACTAGCGGCACAGATACGCAGTATTTT	CASSRLVTSGTDTQYF	TRBD2	TRBV19	TRBJ2-3	.
TGTGCCAGCAGCCAACAACCAGGGGTACCCTACGAGCAGTACTTC	CASSQQPGVPYEQYF	.	TRBV14	TRBJ2-7	.
TGCGCCAGCAGCTTGGGACCACCTCGCGTGGTTGCGGATACGCAGTATTTT	CASSLGPPRVVADTQYF	.	TRBV5-1	TRBJ2-3	once
TGTGCCAGCAAGTACACCGGGGAGCTGTTTTTT	CASKYTGELFF	.	TRBV6-1	TRBJ2-2	.
TGTGCCAGCAGCCAGTCCGGGGCCGACTATGGCTACACCTTC	CASSQSGADYGYTF	.	TRBV7-9	TRBJ1-2	.
TGTGCCAGCAGCGTAGGCGGGGCAAGCTCCTACAATGAGCAGTTCTTC	CASSVGGASSYNEQFF	.	TRBV9	TRBJ2-1	.